This TCR beta chain is drawn from a study of identical twins (dated by TCRdb to about 2016). Some background on the complete study: TCR alpha and beta repertoires from monozygotic twins, unrelated adults of various ages and cord blood were deep-sequenced to test whether fetal clonotypes persist. Replicate twin experiments were performed at different times using different library preparation protocols to rule out contamination.

Only healthy Caucasian donors were included. Based on the germline V gene, the CDR1 and CDR2 sequences are MGHRA and YSYEKL. The CDR3 holds 16 amino acids from the cysteine to the phenylalanine. Only CDR3 DNA is held: 48 bases, read in frame from base 1. For this chain, trimming is 3 bases at the V end and 0 bases at the J end, and the number of junction bases without a gene match is 8. In the case of this clonotype: No cognate antigen has been identified for it. Qualities for individual bases were not recorded, and no much larger clone is one base off.

Results and caveats for the whole study, not just this receptor: Invariant T cells such as MAIT and iNKT could partly confound zero-insertion analyses, although diverse VJ usage argued against such confounding for most clonotypes. Because the same donors could not be followed over many years, the conclusions relied on cross-sectional statistical analysis. Compared with coincidental sharing between unrelated individuals, out-of-frame TCR alpha sequences shared between twins had an excess of sequences with low generation probability. Recombination models systematically underestimated out-of-frame TCR alpha sharing in monozygotic twins but agreed with sharing between unrelated individuals. Fewer insertions were carried by abundant cord blood beta clonotypes; a weaker similar trend was observed in young adult naive repertoires, while no such trend was observed in memory repertoires. The excess sharing between twins in beta out-of-frame sequences was weaker because fewer shared sequences reduced the signal-to-noise ratio.

The library was obtained by 5' RACE. Sequenced using an Illumina HiSeq 2000. A universal primer binding site was added through template switching, and the final cDNA carried a unique molecular identifier so that TCR cDNA molecules could be counted accurately. Specific primers in the conserved constant-segment region were used to synthesize first-strand cDNA for the TCR alpha and beta chains. To control for contamination, each cDNA library was double barcoded with a SMART-Mk sample barcode plus Illumina barcodes. TruSeq adapter sequences along with Illumina sample barcodes were introduced in two successive PCR steps. TCR alpha and beta cDNA libraries were sequenced on the Illumina HiSeq platform with custom primers. Per the authors' processing: Unique molecular identifiers were extracted from raw reads with MiGEC, and CDR3 positions were determined with MiXCR. Recombination models were inferred per individual with the repgenHMM and IGoR tools using an EM algorithm. The analysis of shared clonotypes was done with the tcR package in R, with sharing normalized by the product of cloneset sizes. Out-of-frame nonproductive sequences were analyzed to study raw recombination free of thymic and clonal selection effects. TCRdb redid the processing of the public reads, applying fastp at Q25 and MiXCR, and retained in-frame beta chains. Entries that share a CDR3 protein sequence are merged under the most common genes and DNA. The V and J calls were determined by TCRdb, not by the authors. This sample gives roughly 1,500,000 distinct CDR3 sequences in total; about 30% of them show up just once. The ten largest clones add up to about 0.3% of the sample.

This receptor was identified in a newborn girl in good health. The receptor chain draws on TRBV4-1 and TRBJ2-7; the junction holds 7 bases that match TRBD1. The sample was cord blood. The base sequence is TGCGCCAGCAGCCAGACGGACAGGCTATTCTCCTACGAGCAGTACTTC. This gives the protein CASSQTDRLFSYEQYF.